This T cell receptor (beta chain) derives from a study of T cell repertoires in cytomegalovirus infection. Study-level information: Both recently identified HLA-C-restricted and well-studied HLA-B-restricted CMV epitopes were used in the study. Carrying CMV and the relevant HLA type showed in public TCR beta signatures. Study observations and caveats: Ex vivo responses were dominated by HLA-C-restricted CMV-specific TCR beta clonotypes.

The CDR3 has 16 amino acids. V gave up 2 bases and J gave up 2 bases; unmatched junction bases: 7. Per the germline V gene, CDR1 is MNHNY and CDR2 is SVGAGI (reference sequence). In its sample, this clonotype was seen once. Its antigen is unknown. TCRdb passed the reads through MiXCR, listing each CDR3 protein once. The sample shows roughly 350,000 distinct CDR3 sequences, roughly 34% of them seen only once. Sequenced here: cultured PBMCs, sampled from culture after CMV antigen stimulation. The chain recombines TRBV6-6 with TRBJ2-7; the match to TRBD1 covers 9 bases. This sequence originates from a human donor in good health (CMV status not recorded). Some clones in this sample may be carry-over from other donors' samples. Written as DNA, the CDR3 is TGTGCCAGCAGTTACACCAAGGGACAGGGCACCTACGAGCAGTACTTC. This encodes CASSYTKGQGTYEQYF.